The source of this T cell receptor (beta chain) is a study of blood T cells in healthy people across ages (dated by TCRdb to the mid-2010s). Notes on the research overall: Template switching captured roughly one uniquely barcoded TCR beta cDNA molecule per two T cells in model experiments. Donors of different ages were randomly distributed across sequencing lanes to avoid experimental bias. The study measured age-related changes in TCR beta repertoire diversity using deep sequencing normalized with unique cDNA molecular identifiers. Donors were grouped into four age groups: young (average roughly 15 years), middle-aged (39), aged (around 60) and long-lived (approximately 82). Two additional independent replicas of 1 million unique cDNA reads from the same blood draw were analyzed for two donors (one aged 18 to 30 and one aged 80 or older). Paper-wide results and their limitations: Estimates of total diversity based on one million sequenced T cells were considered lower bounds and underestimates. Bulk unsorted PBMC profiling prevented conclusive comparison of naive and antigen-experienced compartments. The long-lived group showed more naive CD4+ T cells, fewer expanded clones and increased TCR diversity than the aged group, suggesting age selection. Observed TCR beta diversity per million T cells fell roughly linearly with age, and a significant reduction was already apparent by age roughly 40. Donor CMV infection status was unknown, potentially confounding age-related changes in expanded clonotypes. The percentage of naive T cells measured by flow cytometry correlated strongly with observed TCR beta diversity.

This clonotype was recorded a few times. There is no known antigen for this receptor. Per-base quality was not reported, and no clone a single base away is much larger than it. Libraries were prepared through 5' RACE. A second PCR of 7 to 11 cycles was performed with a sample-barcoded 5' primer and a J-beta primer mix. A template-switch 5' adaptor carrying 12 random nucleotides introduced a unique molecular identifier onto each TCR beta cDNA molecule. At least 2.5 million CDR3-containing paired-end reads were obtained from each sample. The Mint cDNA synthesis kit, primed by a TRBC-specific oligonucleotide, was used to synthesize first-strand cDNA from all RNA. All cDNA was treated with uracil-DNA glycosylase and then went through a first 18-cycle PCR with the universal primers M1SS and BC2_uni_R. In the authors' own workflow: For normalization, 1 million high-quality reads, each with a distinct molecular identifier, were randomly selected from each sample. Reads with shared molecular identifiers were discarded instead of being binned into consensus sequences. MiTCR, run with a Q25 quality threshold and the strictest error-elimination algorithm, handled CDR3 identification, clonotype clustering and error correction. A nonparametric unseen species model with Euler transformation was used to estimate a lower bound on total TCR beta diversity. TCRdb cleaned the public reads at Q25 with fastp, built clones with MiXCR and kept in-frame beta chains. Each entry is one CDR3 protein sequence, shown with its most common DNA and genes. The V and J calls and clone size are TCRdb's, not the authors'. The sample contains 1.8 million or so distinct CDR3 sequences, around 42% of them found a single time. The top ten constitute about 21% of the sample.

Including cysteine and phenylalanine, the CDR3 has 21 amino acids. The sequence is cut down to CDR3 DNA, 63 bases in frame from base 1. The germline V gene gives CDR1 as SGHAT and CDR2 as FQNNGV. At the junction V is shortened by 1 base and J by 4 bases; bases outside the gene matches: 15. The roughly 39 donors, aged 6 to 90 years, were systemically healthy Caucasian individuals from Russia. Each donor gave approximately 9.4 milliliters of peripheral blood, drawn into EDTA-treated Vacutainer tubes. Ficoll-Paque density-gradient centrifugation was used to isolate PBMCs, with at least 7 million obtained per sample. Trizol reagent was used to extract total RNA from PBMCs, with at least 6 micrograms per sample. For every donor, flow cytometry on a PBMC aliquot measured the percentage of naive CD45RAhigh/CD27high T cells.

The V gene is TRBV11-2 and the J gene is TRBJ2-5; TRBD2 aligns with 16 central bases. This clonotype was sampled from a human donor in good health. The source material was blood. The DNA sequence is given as TGTGCCAGCAGCTTAGGACGATCGGGACTAGCGGGGGGGCGGTTCTTAGAGACCCAGTACTTC. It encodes CASSLGRSGLAGGRFLETQYF. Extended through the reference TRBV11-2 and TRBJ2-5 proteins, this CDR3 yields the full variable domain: EAGVAQSPRYKIIEKRQSVAFWCNPISGHATLYWYQQILGQGPKLLIQFQNNGVVDDSQLPKDRFSAERLKGVDSTLKIQPAKLEDSAVYLCASSLGRSGLAGGRFLETQYFGPGTRLLVL.